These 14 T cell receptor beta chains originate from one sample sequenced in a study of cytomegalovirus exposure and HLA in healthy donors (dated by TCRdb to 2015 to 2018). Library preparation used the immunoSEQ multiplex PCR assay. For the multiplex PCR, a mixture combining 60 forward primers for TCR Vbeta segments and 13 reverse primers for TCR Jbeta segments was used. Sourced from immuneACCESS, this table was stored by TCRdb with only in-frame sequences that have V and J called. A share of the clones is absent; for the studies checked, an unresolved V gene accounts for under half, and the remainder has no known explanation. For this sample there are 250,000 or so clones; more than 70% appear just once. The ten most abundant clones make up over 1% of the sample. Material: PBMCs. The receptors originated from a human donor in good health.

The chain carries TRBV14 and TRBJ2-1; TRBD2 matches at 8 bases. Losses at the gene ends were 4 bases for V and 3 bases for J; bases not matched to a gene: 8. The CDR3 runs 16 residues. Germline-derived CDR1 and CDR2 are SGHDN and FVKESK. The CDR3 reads CASSRERETFYNEQFF. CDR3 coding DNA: TGTGCCAGCAGCCGTGAGCGGGAGACCTTCTACAATGAGCAGTTCTTC. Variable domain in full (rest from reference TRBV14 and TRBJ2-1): EAGVTQFPSHSVIEKGQTVTLRCDPISGHDNLYWYRRVMGKEIKFLLHFVKESKQDESGMPNNRFLAERTGGTYSTLKVQPAELEDSGVYFCASSRERETFYNEQFFGPGTRLTVL.

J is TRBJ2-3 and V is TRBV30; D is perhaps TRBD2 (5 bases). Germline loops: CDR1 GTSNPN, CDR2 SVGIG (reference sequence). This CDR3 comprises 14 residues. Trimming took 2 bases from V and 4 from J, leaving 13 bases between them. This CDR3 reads CAWSIPEGADTQYF. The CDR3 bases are TGTGCCTGGAGTATCCCAGAGGGTGCAGATACGCAGTATTTT. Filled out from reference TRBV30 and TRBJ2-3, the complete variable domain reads SQTIHQWPATLVQPVGSPLSLECTVEGTSNPNLYWYRQAAGRGLQLLFYSVGIGQISSEVPQNLSASRPQDRQFILSSKKLLLSDSGFYLCAWSIPEGADTQYFGPGTRLTVL.

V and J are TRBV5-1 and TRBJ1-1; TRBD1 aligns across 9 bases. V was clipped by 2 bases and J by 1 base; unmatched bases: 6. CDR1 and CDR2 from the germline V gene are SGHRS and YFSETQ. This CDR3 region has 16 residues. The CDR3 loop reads CASSFPQGAENTEAFF. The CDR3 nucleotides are TGCGCCAGCAGCTTCCCACAGGGGGCTGAGAACACTGAAGCTTTCTTT.

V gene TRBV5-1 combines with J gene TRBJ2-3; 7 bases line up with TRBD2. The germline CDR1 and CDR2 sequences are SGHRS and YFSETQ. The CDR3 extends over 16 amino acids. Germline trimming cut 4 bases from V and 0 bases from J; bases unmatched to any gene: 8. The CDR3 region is CASSRRTGGSTDTQYF. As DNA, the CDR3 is TGCGCCAGCAGCCGCCGGACGGGGGGAAGCACAGATACGCAGTATTTT.

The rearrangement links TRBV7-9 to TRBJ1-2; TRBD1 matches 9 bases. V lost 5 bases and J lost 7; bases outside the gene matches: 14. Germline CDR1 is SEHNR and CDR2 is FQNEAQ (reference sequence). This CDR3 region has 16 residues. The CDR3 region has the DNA TGTGCCAGCAGCGAAACCGGGACAGGGCCTCTGAGTGGCTACACCTTC. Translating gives CASSETGTGPLSGYTF.

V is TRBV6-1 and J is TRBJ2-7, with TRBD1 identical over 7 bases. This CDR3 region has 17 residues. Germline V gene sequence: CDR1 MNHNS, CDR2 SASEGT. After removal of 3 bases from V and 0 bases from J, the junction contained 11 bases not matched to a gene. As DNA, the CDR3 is TGTGCCAGCAGTGATCCTCCTGACAGGGCCATCTCCTACGAGCAGTACTTC. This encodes CASSDPPDRAISYEQYF.

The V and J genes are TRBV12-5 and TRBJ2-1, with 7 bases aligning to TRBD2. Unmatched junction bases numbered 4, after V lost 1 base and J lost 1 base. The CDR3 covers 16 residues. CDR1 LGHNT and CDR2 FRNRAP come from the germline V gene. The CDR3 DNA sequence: TGTGCTAGTGGTTTGGACCGGGACTATTCCTACAATGAGCAGTTCTTC. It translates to CASGLDRDYSYNEQFF.

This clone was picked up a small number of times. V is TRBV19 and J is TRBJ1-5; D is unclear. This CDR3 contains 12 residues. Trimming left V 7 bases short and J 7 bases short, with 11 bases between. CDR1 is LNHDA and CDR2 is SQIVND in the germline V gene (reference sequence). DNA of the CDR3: TGTGCCAGTACCAAAGGGAGGCAGCCCCAGCATTTT. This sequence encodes CASTKGRQPQHF.

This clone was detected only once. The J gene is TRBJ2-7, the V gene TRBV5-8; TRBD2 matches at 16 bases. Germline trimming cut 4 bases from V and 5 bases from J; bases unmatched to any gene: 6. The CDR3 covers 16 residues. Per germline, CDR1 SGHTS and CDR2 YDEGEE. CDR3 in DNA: TGTGCCAGCAGCGGAGGGACTAGCGGGAGGGTGGACGAGCAGTACTTC. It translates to CASSGGTSGRVDEQYF.

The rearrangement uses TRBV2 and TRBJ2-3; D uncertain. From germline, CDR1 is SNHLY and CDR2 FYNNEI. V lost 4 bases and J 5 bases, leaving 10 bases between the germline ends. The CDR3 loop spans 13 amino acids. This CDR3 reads CASSGRVLDTQYF. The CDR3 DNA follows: TGTGCCAGCAGTGGCCGGGTTCTAGATACGCAGTATTTT.

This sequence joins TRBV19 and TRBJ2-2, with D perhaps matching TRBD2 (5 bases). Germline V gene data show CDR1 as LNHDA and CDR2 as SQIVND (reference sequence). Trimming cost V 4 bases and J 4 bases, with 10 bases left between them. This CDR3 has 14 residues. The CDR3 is CASSTLTITGELFF. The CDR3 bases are TGTGCCAGTAGTACCTTGACTATCACCGGGGAGCTGTTTTTT.

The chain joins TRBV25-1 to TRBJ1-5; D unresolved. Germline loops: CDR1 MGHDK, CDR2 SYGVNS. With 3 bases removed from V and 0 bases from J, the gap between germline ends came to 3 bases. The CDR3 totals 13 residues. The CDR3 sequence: CASSDNSNQPQHF. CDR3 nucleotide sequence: TGTGCCAGCAGTGACAATAGCAATCAGCCCCAGCATTTT.

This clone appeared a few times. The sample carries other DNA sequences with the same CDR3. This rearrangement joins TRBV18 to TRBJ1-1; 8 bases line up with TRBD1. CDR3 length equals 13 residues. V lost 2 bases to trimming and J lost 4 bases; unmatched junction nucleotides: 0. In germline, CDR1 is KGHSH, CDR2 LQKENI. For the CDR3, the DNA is TGTGCCAGCTCACCAACAGGGGGCACTGAAGCTTTCTTT. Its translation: CASSPTGGTEAFF.

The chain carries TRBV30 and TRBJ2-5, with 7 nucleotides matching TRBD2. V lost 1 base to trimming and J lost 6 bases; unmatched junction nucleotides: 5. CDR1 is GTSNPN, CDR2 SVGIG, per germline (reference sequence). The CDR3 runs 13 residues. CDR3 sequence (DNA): TGTGCCTGGAGTGATCTAGCGGCTCAGACCCAGTACTTC. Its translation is CAWSDLAAQTQYF. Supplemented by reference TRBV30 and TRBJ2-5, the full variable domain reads SQTIHQWPATLVQPVGSPLSLECTVEGTSNPNLYWYRQAAGRGLQLLFYSVGIGQISSEVPQNLSASRPQDRQFILSSKKLLLSDSGFYLCAWSDLAAQTQYFGPGTRLLVL.